This TCR beta chain is from a study of human T cells and chemical hapten exposure. Time point described: healthy volunteer bleed at 2 weeks. Total RNA was extracted from unfractionated whole blood. This clonotype was detected many times. Its antigen is undetermined. Whole-study findings and limits: No alteration of TCRs above 1 in 1000 frequency was seen with DPC sensitization.

V was clipped by 0 bases and J by 4 bases, with 11 bases between them. The CDR3 covers 15 residues. Germline values: CDR1 LGHNA, CDR2 YNFKEQ. Authors' analysis steps: Ranging from roughly 23,224 to 690,600, TCR counts per sample had a median value of 95,638. TCRdb processed the RACE reads anew with MiXCR; each CDR3 protein has one entry. Clone size and V and J calls follow TCRdb, not the original study. The profile shows over 85,000 distinct CDR3 sequences, around 8.8% of them singletons. The gene calls are TRBV4-2 and TRBJ2-3, with D uncertain. The sample taken for sequencing was whole blood. The clonotype comes from a female donor in good health. Some clones in this sample may be carry-over from other donors' samples. The CDR3 spells CASSQDLGSADTQYF. CDR3 in DNA: TGTGCCAGCAGCCAAGATTTGGGGTCCGCAGATACGCAGTATTTT.